This is a list of T cell receptor beta chains from one sample in a study of monozygotic twins with inflammatory bowel disease. TCRdb derives one entry per CDR3 protein from the 5' RACE reads, leaving out DNA. Its listing shows about 210,000 distinct CDR3 sequences. Sequenced sample: blood. The receptors derive from a human donor with ulcerative colitis or Crohn's disease, or a healthy co-twin of an affected twin (not recorded which). The CDR3 runs from the conserved cysteine through the conserved F or W.

V: TRBV5-1
J: TRBJ1-5
CDR3: CASSSDLNQPQHF

V: TRBV5-6
J: TRBJ1-3
CDR3: CASSRQGSGNTIYF

V: TRBV5-1
J: TRBJ1-1
CDR3: CASSLNLQGTEAFF

V: TRBV6-5
J: TRBJ2-3
CDR3: CASSYVGTGTDTQYF

V: TRBV12-3/TRBV12-4
J: TRBJ2-1
CDR3: CASSHRQGEQFF

V: TRBV12-3/TRBV12-4
J: TRBJ2-1
CDR3: CASSPSGGVNEQFF

V: TRBV7-9
J: TRBJ1-1
CDR3: CASSLVGLGGLNTEAFF

V: TRBV11-2
J: TRBJ1-6
CDR3: CASRQGHYNSPLHF

V: TRBV11-2
J: TRBJ2-3
CDR3: CASSLEGTSTDTQYF

V: TRBV27
J: TRBJ1-5
CDR3: CASSLIRDHQPQHF

V: TRBV7-9
J: TRBJ2-7
CDR3: CASSLGSRITNEQYF

V: TRBV5-1
J: TRBJ2-5
CDR3: CASSLSFQETQYF

V: TRBV7-9
J: TRBJ1-2
CDR3: CASSLMAGTNYGYTF

V: TRBV11-1
J: TRBJ2-6
CDR3: CASRSVQGLFSGANVLTF

V: TRBV6-5
J: TRBJ1-4
CDR3: CAVSQTTNEKLFF

V: TRBV27
J: TRBJ2-7
CDR3: CASSFATASYEQYF

V: TRBV4-2
J: TRBJ2-1
CDR3: CASSQGQLNEQFF

V: TRBV6-1
J: TRBJ1-6
CDR3: CASSEVRGKKSPLHF

V: TRBV5-5
J: TRBJ1-4
CDR3: CASSLRDSTNEKLFF

V: TRBV29-1
J: TRBJ1-2
CDR3: CSVEDRDANTYGYTF

V: TRBV3-1
J: TRBJ1-1
CDR3: CASSPSGRDTEAFF

V: TRBV5-5
J: TRBJ2-2
CDR3: CASSSISGTGELFF

V: TRBV11-2
J: TRBJ2-3
CDR3: CASSLGWQGSDTQYF

V: TRBV24-1
J: TRBJ1-1
CDR3: CATSDLMGSEAFF

V: TRBV6-4
J: TRBJ1-2
CDR3: CASSEGQGTNYGYTF

V: TRBV6-6
J: TRBJ2-5
CDR3: CASSYGGVQETQYF

V: TRBV12-3/TRBV12-4
J: TRBJ2-7
CDR3: CASSLLRSYEQYF

V: TRBV20-1
J: TRBJ2-3
CDR3: CSARDESTDTQYF

V: TRBV27
J: TRBJ2-7
CDR3: CASSTGYEQYF

V: TRBV12-3/TRBV12-4
J: TRBJ1-1
CDR3: CASSFRGRGTEAFF

V: TRBV5-5
J: TRBJ2-7
CDR3: CASSLETGINEQYF

V: TRBV12-5
J: TRBJ2-1
CDR3: CASGWTQEFFYNEQFF

V: TRBV7-8
J: TRBJ1-1
CDR3: CASSLRTGWGDTEAFF

V: TRBV3-1
J: TRBJ2-1
CDR3: CASTKGVPGEQFF

V: TRBV3-1
J: TRBJ2-1
CDR3: CASSQVKRGAGNEQFF

V: TRBV4-1
J: TRBJ2-5
CDR3: CASSQGAGEETQYF

V: TRBV5-1
J: TRBJ2-1
CDR3: CASSSTPSGGLTYNEQFF

V: TRBV20-1
J: TRBJ1-2
CDR3: CSARDGTYGYTF

V: TRBV7-2
J: TRBJ2-2
CDR3: CASSLSGYTGELFF

V: TRBV5-4
J: TRBJ2-1
CDR3: CASSLDSSRLGNEQFF

V: TRBV12-3/TRBV12-4
J: TRBJ1-1
CDR3: CASTRQGVENTEAFF

V: TRBV5-1
J: TRBJ1-1
CDR3: CASSLWGPSYTEAFF

V: TRBV27
J: TRBJ2-3
CDR3: CASSSAGGITDTQYF

V: TRBV5-6
J: TRBJ1-2
CDR3: CASSLVQGNYGYTF

V: TRBV18
J: TRBJ1-1
CDR3: CASSPRAGVTEAFF

V: TRBV5-4
J: TRBJ2-3
CDR3: CASKPFGEGTDTQYF

V: TRBV5-6
J: TRBJ2-7
CDR3: CASSQRQLVYEQYF

V: TRBV5-1
J: TRBJ2-1
CDR3: CASSPDTGPYNEQFF

V: TRBV20-1
J: TRBJ2-1
CDR3: CSAPGLSSSYNEQFF

V: TRBV12-3/TRBV12-4
J: TRBJ2-5
CDR3: CASSSLASQETQYF

V: TRBV15
J: TRBJ1-5
CDR3: CATSRDQGGGQPQHF

V: TRBV6-4
J: TRBJ1-6
CDR3: CASSPGQGASPLHF

V: TRBV12-3/TRBV12-4
J: TRBJ2-3
CDR3: CASSLQLWGSGNTQYF

V: TRBV28
J: TRBJ2-2
CDR3: CASIPMGVTGELFF

V: TRBV6-1
J: TRBJ2-1
CDR3: CASSEPLRDRDNEQFF